This T cell receptor beta chain appears in the sequencing data of a study of radiotherapy plus CTLA-4 blockade in lung cancer (dated by TCRdb to the late 2010s). Turning to the overall study: Objective responses occurred in approximately 19% of enrolled patients, and over 30% achieved disease control.

The study evaluated CTLA-4 blockade (ipilimumab) given together with focal radiation therapy in patients who had chemo-refractory metastatic non-small-cell lung cancer. Receptors were amplified or captured by the immunoSEQ multiplex PCR assay. Entries here come from immuneACCESS through TCRdb and include only in-frame sequences with V and J called. Some clones fail to appear in such tables; in the studies checked, an unresolved V gene covers under half of the shortfall, and the cause of the remainder is unknown. The table for this sample lists 34,000 or so clones; about 69% of them were counted only once. Clones ranked in the top ten supply around 14% of the sample. CDR1 and CDR2 (MNHEY, SMNVEV) derive from the germline V gene (reference sequence). V and J lose 6 bases and 4 bases, and a span of 16 bases separates them. Measured from the cysteine to the phenylalanine, the CDR3 is 15 residues long. The only DNA kept is the CDR3, 45 bases in frame from the first base.

Results the study describes overall, beyond this receptor: TCR clones derived from tumors expanded in peripheral blood after treatment with radiotherapy and ipilimumab. Early dynamic changes in blood T cell clones, together with increased serum interferon-beta after radiation, were reported as the strongest predictors of response.

As concerns this clone: Its antigen remains undetermined. No base quality values were provided; no much bigger clone lies one nucleotide off.

The sequencing used peripheral blood, collected from a patient treated with radiotherapy plus ipilimumab. The V and J genes are TRBV27 and TRBJ2-1, with TRBD2 tentatively as D gene (5 bases match). This clonotype was obtained from a human donor with non-small cell lung cancer that progressed on radiotherapy plus ipilimumab. The DNA sequence is as follows: TGTGCCAGCAGGGGGTTGGGGAGTCTTTACAATGAGCAGTTCTTC. It translates to CASRGLGSLYNEQFF.